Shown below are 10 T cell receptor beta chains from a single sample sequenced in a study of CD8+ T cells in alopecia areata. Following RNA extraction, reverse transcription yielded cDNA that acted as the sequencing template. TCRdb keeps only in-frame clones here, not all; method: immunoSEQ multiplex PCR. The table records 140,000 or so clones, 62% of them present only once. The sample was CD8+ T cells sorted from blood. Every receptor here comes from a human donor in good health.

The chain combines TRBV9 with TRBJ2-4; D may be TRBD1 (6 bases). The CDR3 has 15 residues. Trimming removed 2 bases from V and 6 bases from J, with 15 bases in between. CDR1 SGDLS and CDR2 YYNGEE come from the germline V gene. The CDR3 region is CASSVGTNSLNIQYF. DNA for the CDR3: TGTGCCAGCAGCGTTGGGACAAACAGCCTAAACATTCAGTACTTC.

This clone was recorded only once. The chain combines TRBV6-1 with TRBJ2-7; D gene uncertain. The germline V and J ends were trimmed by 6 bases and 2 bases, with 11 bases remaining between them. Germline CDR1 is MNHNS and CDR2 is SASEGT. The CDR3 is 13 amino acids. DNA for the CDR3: TGTGCCAGCAGCCCGAACCTAGCCTACGAGCAGTACTTC. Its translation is CASSPNLAYEQYF.

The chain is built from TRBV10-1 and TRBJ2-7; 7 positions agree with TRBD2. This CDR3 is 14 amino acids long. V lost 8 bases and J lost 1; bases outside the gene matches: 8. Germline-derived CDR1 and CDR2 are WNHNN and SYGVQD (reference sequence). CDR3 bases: TGCGCCAGCCAGAGAGCGGGATCTTCCTACGAGCAGTACTTC. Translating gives CASQRAGSSYEQYF.

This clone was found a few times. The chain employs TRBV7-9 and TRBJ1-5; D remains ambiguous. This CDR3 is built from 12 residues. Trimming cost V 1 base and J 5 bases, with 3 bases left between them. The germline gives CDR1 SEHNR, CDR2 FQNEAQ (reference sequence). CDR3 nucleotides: TGTGCCAGCAGCTTAGAAGATCAGCCCCAGCATTTT. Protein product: CASSLEDQPQHF.

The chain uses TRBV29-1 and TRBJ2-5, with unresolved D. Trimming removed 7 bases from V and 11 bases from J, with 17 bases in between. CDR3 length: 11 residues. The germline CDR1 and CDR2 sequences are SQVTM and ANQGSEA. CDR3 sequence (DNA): TGCAGCGCCCAGGACGGCTACAAGCAGTACTTC. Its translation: CSAQDGYKQYF.

Written as DNA, the CDR3 is TGCAGCGTTGAAGACCCTAGGTTCGCCTACAATGAGCAGTTCTTC. It codes for CSVEDPRFAYNEQFF. The rearrangement uses TRBV29-1 and TRBJ2-1; no clear D gene. The germline CDR1 and CDR2 sequences are SQVTM and ANQGSEA. This CDR3 is built from 15 residues. V shed 0 bases and J shed 2 bases, with 11 bases lying between them.

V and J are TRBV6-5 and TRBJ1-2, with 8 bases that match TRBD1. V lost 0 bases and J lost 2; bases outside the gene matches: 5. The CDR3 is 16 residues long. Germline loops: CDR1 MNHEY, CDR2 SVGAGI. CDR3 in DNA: TGTGCCAGCAGTTACTCGAGGGACAGGCGCAACTATGGCTACACCTTC. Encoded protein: CASSYSRDRRNYGYTF.

CDR3 bases: TGTGCCAGCAGCCAAGTGGGAGTTACCTACAATGAGCAGTTCTTC. Translating it yields CASSQVGVTYNEQFF. The chain combines TRBV4-2 with TRBJ2-1; TRBD2 is a possible D gene (5 bases). V was shortened by 1 base and J by 2 bases, with 9 bases between the two germline ends. Germline V gene lookup returns CDR1 LGHNA and CDR2 YNFKEQ. This CDR3 spans 15 amino acids.

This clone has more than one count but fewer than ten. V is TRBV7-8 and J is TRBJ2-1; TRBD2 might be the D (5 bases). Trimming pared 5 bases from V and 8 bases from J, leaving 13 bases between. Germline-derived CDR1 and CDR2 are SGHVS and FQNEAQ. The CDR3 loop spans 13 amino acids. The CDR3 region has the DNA TGTGCCAGCAGCGTGCCCTATAGCGATGAGCAGTTCTTC. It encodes CASSVPYSDEQFF.

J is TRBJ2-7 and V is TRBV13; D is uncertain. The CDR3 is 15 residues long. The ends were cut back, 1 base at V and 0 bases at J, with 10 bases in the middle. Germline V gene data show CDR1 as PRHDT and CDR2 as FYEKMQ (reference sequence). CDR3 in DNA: TGTGCCAGCAGCTTAGCGGGCGGAAGCTCCTACGAGCAGTACTTC. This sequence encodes CASSLAGGSSYEQYF.